This TCR beta chain appears in the sequencing data of a study of T cells in Graves' hyperthyroidism and ophthalmopathy. Many counts were recorded for this clonotype. RNA transcripts were the template for amplifying TCR beta CDR3 regions. TCR CDR3 regions were first amplified by RT-PCR with HTBI primers. TCRdb redid the calling of the multiplex PCR reads with MiXCR, one entry per CDR3 protein. The repertoire holds 490,000 or so distinct CDR3 sequences, with 15% to 20% as singletons. Trimming shortened V by 5 bases and J by 4 bases, and 11 bases separated the two germline ends. There are 13 residues in the CDR3.

The receptor was isolated from a young woman with Graves' ophthalmopathy. The chain is built from TRBV12-3 or TRBV12-4 and TRBJ1-2; D is perhaps TRBD1 (5 bases). The sample comprised blood. Here the CDR3 DNA reads TGTGCCAGCAGTAAGAGGGGAACCTATGGCTACACCTTC. Its protein product is CASSKRGTYGYTF.